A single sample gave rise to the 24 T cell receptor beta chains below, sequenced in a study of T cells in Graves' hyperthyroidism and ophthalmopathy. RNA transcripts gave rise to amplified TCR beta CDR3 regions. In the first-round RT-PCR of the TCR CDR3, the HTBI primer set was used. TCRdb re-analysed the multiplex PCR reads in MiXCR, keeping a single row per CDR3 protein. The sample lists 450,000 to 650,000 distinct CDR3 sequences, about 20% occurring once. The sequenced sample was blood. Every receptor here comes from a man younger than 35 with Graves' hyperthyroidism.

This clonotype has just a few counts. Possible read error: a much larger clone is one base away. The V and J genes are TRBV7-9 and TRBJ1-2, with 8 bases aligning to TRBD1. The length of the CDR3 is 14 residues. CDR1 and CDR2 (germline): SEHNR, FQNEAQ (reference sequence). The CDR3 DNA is TGTGCCAACAGCGAGACAGGGGACCACTATGGCTACACCTTC. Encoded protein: CANSETGDHYGYTF.

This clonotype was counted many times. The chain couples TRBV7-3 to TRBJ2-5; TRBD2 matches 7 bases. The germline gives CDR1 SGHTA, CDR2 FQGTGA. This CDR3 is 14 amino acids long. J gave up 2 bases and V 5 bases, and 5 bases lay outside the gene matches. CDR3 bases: TGTGCCAGCAGCCCTTTGGGAGGGCAAGAGACCCAGTACTTC. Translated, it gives CASSPLGGQETQYF.

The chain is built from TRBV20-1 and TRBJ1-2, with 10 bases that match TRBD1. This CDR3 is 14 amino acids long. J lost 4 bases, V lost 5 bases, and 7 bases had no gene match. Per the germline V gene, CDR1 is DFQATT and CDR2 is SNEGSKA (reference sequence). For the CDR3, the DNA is TGCAGTGCTTCTGAGAGGACAGGGGGCTATGGCTACACCTTC. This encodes CSASERTGGYGYTF.

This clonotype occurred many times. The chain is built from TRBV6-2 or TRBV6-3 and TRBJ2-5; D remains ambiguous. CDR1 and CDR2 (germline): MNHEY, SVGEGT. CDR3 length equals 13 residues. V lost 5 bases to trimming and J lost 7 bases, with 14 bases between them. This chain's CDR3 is CASSRASTGTQYF. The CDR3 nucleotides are TGTGCCAGCAGTCGGGCCTCTACGGGGACCCAGTACTTC.

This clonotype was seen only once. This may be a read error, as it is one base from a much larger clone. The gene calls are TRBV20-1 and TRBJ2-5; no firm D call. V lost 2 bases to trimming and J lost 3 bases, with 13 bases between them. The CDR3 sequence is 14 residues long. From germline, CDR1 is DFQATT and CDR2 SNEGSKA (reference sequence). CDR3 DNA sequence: TGCAGTGCTAGACCCGCGGACGTAGAAGAGACCCAGTACTTC. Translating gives CSARPADVEETQYF.

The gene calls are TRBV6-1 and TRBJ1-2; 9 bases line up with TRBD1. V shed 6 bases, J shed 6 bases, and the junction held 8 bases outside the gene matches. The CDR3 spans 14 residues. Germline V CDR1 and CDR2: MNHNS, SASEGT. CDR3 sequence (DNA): TGTGCCAGCAGCAGATCCGGGACAGGGAATGGCTACACCTTC. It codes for CASSRSGTGNGYTF.

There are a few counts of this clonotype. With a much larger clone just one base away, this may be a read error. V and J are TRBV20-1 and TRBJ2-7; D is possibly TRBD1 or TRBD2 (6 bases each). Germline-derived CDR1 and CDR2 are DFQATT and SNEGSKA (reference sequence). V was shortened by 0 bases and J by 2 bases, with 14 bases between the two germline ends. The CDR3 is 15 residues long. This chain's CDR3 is CSARETGGAAYEQYF. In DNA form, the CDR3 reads TGCAGTGCTAGAGAGACAGGAGGGGCGGCCTACGAGCAGTACTTC.

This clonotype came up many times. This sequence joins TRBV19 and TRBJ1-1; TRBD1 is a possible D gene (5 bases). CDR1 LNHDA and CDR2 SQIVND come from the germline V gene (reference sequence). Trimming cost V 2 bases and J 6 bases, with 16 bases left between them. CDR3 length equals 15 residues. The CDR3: CASSITPGLTAEAFF. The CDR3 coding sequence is TGTGCCAGTAGTATAACGCCGGGGCTAACGGCTGAAGCTTTCTTT.

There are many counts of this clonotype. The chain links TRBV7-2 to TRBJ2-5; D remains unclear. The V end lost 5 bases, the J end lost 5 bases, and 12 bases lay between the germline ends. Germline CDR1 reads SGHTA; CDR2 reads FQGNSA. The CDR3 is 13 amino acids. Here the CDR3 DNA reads TGTGCCAGCAGCATAGGTTCACGGGAGACCCAGTACTTC. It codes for CASSIGSRETQYF.

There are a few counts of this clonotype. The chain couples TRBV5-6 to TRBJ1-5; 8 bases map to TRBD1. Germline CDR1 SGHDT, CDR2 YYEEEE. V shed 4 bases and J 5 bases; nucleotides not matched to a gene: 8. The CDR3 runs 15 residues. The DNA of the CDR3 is TGTGCCAGCAGCCCCACGACAGGGGACGATCAGCCCCAGCATTTT. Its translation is CASSPTTGDDQPQHF.

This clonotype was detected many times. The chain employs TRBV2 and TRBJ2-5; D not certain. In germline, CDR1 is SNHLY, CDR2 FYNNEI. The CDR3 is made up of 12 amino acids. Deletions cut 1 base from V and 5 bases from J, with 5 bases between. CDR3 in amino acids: CASSEDLETQYF. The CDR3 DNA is TGTGCCAGCAGTGAAGACTTGGAGACCCAGTACTTC.

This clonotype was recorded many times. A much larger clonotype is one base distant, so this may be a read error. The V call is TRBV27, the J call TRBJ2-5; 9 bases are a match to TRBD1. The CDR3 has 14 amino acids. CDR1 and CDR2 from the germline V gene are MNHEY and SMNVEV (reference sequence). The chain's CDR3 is CASSRNRGQETKYF. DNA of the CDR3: TGTGCCAGCAGTCGTAACAGGGGGCAAGAGACCAAGTACTTC.

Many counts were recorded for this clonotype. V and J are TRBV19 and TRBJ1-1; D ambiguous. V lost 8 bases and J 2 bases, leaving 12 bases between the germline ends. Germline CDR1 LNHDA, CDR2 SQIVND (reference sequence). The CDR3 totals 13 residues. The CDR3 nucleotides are TGTGCCAGTGCCTGGGGAGGAAACACTGAAGCTTTCTTT. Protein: CASAWGGNTEAFF.

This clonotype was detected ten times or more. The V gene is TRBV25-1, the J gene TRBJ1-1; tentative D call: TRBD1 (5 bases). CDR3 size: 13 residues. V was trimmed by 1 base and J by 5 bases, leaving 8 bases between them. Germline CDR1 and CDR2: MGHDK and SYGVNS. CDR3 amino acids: CASSEFQGTEAFF. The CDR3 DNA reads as TGTGCCAGCAGTGAATTTCAGGGAACTGAAGCTTTCTTT.

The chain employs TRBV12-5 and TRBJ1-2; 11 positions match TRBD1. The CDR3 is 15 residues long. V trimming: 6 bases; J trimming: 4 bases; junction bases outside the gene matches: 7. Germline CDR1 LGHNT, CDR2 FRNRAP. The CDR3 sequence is CASGPDRGRGYGYTF. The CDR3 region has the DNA TGTGCTAGTGGCCCGGACAGGGGGCGAGGCTATGGCTACACCTTC.

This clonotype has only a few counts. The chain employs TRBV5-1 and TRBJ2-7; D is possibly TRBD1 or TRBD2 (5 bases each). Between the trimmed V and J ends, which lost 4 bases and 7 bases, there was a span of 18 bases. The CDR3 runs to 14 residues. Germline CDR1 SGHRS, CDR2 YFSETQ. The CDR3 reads CASSLGPGVEEQYF. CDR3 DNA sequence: TGCGCCAGCAGCCTGGGACCCGGGGTGGAGGAGCAGTACTTC.

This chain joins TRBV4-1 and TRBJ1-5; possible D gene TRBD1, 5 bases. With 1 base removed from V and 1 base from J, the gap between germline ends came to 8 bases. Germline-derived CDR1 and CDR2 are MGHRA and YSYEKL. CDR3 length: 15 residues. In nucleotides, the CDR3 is TGCGCCAGCAGCCAAGGGGGGAACAGCAATCAGCCCCAGCATTTT. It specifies CASSQGGNSNQPQHF.

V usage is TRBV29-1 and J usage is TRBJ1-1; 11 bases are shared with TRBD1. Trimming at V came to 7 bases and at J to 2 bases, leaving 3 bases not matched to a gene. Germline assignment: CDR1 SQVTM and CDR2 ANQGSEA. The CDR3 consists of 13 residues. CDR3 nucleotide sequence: TGCAGCGCAAGGACAGGGGGCAACACTGAAGCTTTCTTT. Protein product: CSARTGGNTEAFF.

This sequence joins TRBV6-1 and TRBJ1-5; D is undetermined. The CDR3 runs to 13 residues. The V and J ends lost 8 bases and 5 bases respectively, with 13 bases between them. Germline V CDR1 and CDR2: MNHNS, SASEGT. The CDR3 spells CASSGLTYQPQHF. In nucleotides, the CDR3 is TGTGCCAGCTCAGGCCTGACTTATCAGCCCCAGCATTTT.

Written as DNA, the CDR3 is TGTGCCAGCAGCAAAATTATATGGACTGGGGCCAACGTCCTGACTTTC. Protein sequence: CASSKIIWTGANVLTF. The chain couples TRBV6-1 to TRBJ2-6; D remains unclear. The V end was cut by 6 bases, the J end by 2 bases, with 14 bases between. Germline loops: CDR1 MNHNS, CDR2 SASEGT. The CDR3 spans 16 residues.

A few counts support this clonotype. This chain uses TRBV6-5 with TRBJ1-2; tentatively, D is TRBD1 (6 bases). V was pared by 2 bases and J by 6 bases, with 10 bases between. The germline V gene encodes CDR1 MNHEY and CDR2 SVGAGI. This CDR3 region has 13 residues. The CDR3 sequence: CASSYGAGDGYTF. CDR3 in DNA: TGTGCCAGCAGTTACGGTGCAGGGGATGGCTACACCTTC.

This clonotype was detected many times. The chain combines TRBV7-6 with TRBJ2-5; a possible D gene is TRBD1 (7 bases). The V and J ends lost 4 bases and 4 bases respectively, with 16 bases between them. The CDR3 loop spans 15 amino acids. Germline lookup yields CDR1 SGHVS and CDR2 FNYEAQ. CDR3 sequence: CASSSPRQGGETQYF. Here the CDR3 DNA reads TGTGCCAGCAGCTCCCCTCGTCAGGGGGGAGAGACCCAGTACTTC.

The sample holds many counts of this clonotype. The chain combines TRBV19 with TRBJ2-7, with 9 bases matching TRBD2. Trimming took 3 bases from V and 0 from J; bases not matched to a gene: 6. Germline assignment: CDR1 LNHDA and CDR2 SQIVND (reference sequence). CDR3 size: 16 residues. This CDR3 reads CASSIFGAGGSYEQYF. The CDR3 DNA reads TGTGCCAGTAGTATCTTTGGAGCGGGAGGCTCCTACGAGCAGTACTTC.

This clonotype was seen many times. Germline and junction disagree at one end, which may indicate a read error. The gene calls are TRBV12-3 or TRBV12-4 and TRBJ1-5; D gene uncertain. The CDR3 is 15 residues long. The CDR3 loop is CASSLGPYSNQPQHF. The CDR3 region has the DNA TGTGCCAGCAGCTTAGGACCCTATAGCAATCAGCCCCAGCATTTT.